This passage covers 23 T cell receptor beta chains from one sample sequenced in a study of T cells in Graves' hyperthyroidism and ophthalmopathy. Using RNA transcripts as the source, TCR beta CDR3 regions were amplified. First-round RT-PCR targeting the TCR CDR3 was performed with the HTBI primer set. Each CDR3 protein gets one entry after TCRdb re-called the multiplex PCR reads with MiXCR. Here the sample spans about 610,000 distinct CDR3 sequences, 46% being singletons. Sequenced input: peripheral blood or thyroid tissue (not recorded which). The receptors come from a woman younger than 30 with Graves' hyperthyroidism.

This clonotype was observed at least ten times. This chain uses TRBV5-1 with TRBJ1-6; D gene uncertain. There are 15 residues in the CDR3. Germline-derived CDR1 and CDR2 are SGHRS and YFSETQ. Trimming removed 5 bases at V and 7 bases at J, with 16 bases between. The CDR3 DNA follows: TGCGCCAGCAGGAGGCGACCGGGCTTGAATTCACCCCTCCACTTT. This sequence encodes CASRRRPGLNSPLHF.

The sample holds many counts of this clonotype. The chain has TRBV12-3 or TRBV12-4 and TRBJ2-7; unclear D gene. Trimming pared 6 bases from V and 6 bases from J, leaving 12 bases between. The CDR3 sequence is 12 residues long. The CDR3 reads CASSPLSAEQYF. The CDR3 bases are TGTGCCAGCAGCCCCCTTTCCGCCGAGCAGTACTTC.

This clonotype was seen more than once but under ten times. The rearrangement uses TRBV18 and TRBJ2-7; 12 bases align to TRBD2. J was trimmed by 3 bases and V by 3 bases; bases with no gene match: 6. The CDR3 is 16 residues long. CDR1 and CDR2 (germline): KGHSH, LQKENI. The CDR3 region is CASSPTGTSGRYEQYF. For the CDR3, the DNA is TGTGCCAGCTCACCTACCGGGACTAGCGGGCGCTACGAGCAGTACTTC. The whole variable domain, filled in from reference TRBV18 and TRBJ2-7, reads NAGVMQNPRHLVRRRGQEARLRCSPMKGHSHVYWYRQLPEEGLKFMVYLQKENIIDESGMPKERFSAEFPKEGPSILRIQQVVRGDSAAYFCASSPTGTSGRYEQYFGPGTRLTVT.

In the case of this clonotype: A much larger clone sits a single nucleotide away, making a read error possible. The J gene is TRBJ2-5, the V gene TRBV13; D remains unclear. Germline V lookup: CDR1 PRHDT, CDR2 FYEKMQ (reference sequence). The CDR3 extends over 14 amino acids. The CDR3 DNA sequence: TGTGCCGGCAGCGTCGTTTTATTCCAAGAGACCCAGTACTTC. Translation: CAGSVVLFQETQYF. The full variable domain, rest sourced from reference TRBV13 and TRBJ2-5, is AAGVIQSPRHLIKEKRETATLKCYPIPRHDTVYWYQQGPGQDPQFLISFYEKMQSDKGSIPDRFSAQQFSDYHSELNMSSLELGDSALYFCAGSVVLFQETQYFGPGTRLLVL.

This clonotype was observed at least ten times. The chain carries TRBV5-1 and TRBJ1-1; D perhaps matches TRBD1 (5 bases). This CDR3 spans 14 amino acids. Trimming stripped 9 bases from V and 0 bases from J, with 15 bases between. The germline CDR1 and CDR2 sequences are SGHRS and YFSETQ. In DNA form, the CDR3 reads TGCGCCACTTCCCTGGGGGACGTGAACACTGAAGCTTTCTTT. Translating gives CATSLGDVNTEAFF.

The chain joins TRBV4-2 to TRBJ1-5; unclear D gene. Trimming shortened V by 1 base and J by 3 bases, and 7 bases separated the two germline ends. Germline V gene lookup returns CDR1 LGHNA and CDR2 YNFKEQ. This CDR3 region has 14 residues. CDR3 bases: TGTGCCAGCAGCCAAGCTAGGTTCAATCAGCCCCAGCATTTT. This translates into CASSQARFNQPQHF.

This clonotype was observed at least ten times. The rearrangement links TRBV6-1 to TRBJ1-5; D is unclear. The CDR3 sequence is 15 residues long. Deletions cut 1 base from V and 9 bases from J, with 16 bases between. Germline CDR1 is MNHNS and CDR2 is SASEGT. CDR3 sequence: CASSEGFAVRWPQHF. The CDR3 DNA reads as TGTGCCAGCAGTGAAGGGTTCGCGGTCCGCTGGCCCCAGCATTTT.

This clonotype was observed many times. The CDR3 sequence: CASSGPGSRSGELFF. The CDR3, as DNA: TGTGCCAGCAGTGGCCCGGGATCGAGGTCCGGGGAGCTGTTTTTT. This sequence joins TRBV6-1 and TRBJ2-2; TRBD2 might be the D (5 bases). V was cut by 4 bases and J by 6 bases, with 15 bases left in between. The CDR3 contains 15 residues. The V gene's germline CDR1 is MNHNS and CDR2 SASEGT.

This clonotype was seen repeatedly, ten times or more. J is TRBJ2-7 and V is TRBV20-1; possibly TRBD2 for D (5 bases). Trimming took 1 base from V and 5 from J, leaving 12 bases between them. The CDR3 runs to 13 residues. Germline V gene lookup returns CDR1 DFQATT and CDR2 SNEGSKA (reference sequence). CDR3 amino acids: CSARVLVGNEQYF. CDR3 DNA: TGCAGTGCTAGAGTACTAGTCGGGAACGAGCAGTACTTC.

V usage is TRBV6-6 and J usage is TRBJ1-4, with 9 bases identical to TRBD1. This CDR3 contains 15 residues. V shed 6 bases and J 8 bases; nucleotides not matched to a gene: 10. Germline V gene sequence: CDR1 MNHNY, CDR2 SVGAGI (reference sequence). The CDR3 DNA sequence: TGTGCCAGCAGACCCCCGGGGACAGGGAACGAAAAACTGTTTTTT. Translation: CASRPPGTGNEKLFF.

The J gene is TRBJ1-6, the V gene TRBV5-6; TRBD1 matches 7 bases. There are 15 residues in the CDR3. With 4 bases clipped from V and 4 bases from J, the junction kept 5 bases outside the gene matches. CDR1 is SGHDT and CDR2 is YYEEEE in the germline V gene. CDR3 residues: CASSLPGQYNSPLHF. In nucleotides, the CDR3 is TGTGCCAGCAGCCTGCCGGGACAGTATAATTCACCCCTCCACTTT.

This clonotype was recorded at least ten times. The chain is built from TRBV20-1 and TRBJ2-7; 12 nucleotides agree with TRBD2. This CDR3 region has 17 residues. Trimming at V came to 3 bases and at J to 0 bases, leaving 9 bases not matched to a gene. The germline V gene encodes CDR1 DFQATT and CDR2 SNEGSKA (reference sequence). The CDR3 nucleotides read TGCAGTGCTAGGGGGGGACTAGCGGGTAGAAGCTCCTACGAGCAGTACTTC. Its translation is CSARGGLAGRSSYEQYF.

This rearrangement joins TRBV7-6 to TRBJ2-7; TRBD1 matches 8 bases. The CDR3 is 15 residues long. Germline loops: CDR1 SGHVS, CDR2 FNYEAQ. The V and J ends lost 4 bases and 5 bases, in that order; junction bases with no gene match: 10. In DNA, the CDR3 is TGTGCCAGCAGCTGGGTAGACAGGGGATTTAACGAGCAGTACTTC. It specifies CASSWVDRGFNEQYF.

The chain has TRBV24-1 and TRBJ2-7; TRBD2 might be the D (6 bases). The germline V gene encodes CDR1 KGHDR and CDR2 SFDVKD. The CDR3 spans 13 residues. In DNA, the CDR3 is TGTGCTAGGAGGGACGCCGGCTCCTACGAGCAGTACTTC. Residues: CARRDAGSYEQYF.

The V call is TRBV10-3, the J call TRBJ1-4; no reliable D call. The CDR3 contains 16 residues. In germline, CDR1 is ENHRY, CDR2 SYGVKD. V was cut by 0 bases and J by 8 bases, with 16 bases left in between. CDR3 nucleotides: TGTGCCATCAGTGAGTCGACCCCTGGACGCGACGAAAAACTGTTTTTT. Its translation: CAISESTPGRDEKLFF.

This clonotype was picked up one time. This rearrangement joins TRBV7-2 to TRBJ2-5; 8 bases match TRBD1. Per germline, CDR1 SGHTA and CDR2 FQGNSA. The CDR3 contains 16 residues. V trimming: 4 bases; J trimming: 5 bases; junction bases outside the gene matches: 12. The CDR3: CASSSGQGRTGETQYF. Here the CDR3 DNA reads TGTGCCAGCAGCTCAGGACAGGGACGCACCGGGGAGACCCAGTACTTC. Looking up the rest from reference TRBV7-2 and TRBJ2-5 gives the full variable domain: GAGVSQSPSNKVTEKGKDVELRCDPISGHTALYWYRQSLGQGLEFLIYFQGNSAPDKSGLPSDRFSAERTGGSVSTLTIQRTQQEDSAVYLCASSSGQGRTGETQYFGPGTRLLVL.

Many counts were recorded for this clonotype. The J gene is TRBJ1-5, the V gene TRBV6-5, with D perhaps matching TRBD1 (5 bases). The V gene's germline CDR1 is MNHEY and CDR2 SVGAGI. The germline V and J ends were trimmed by 6 bases and 0 bases, with 12 bases remaining between them. CDR3 size: 15 residues. The CDR3 DNA is TGTGCCAGCAGCCAGGGAGTACTTAGCAATCAGCCCCAGCATTTT. Translation: CASSQGVLSNQPQHF.

For this clonotype: It may be a read error: a sequence one base away is much more abundant. The rearrangement uses TRBV10-1 and TRBJ1-5, with TRBD1 matching over 7 bases. There are 15 residues in the CDR3. CDR1 is WNHNN, CDR2 SYGVQD, per germline (reference sequence). CDR3 loop: CASSGRDSSNRPQHF. CDR3 in DNA: TGTGCCAGCAGCGGCCGGGACAGTAGCAATCGGCCCCAGCATTTT.

There are many counts of this clonotype. The V and J genes are TRBV7-9 and TRBJ2-7; D may be TRBD1 (7 bases). CDR3 length: 15 amino acids. CDR1 and CDR2 (germline): SEHNR, FQNEAQ (reference sequence). The V end lost 2 bases, the J end lost 5 bases, and 16 bases lay between the germline ends. The chain's CDR3 is CASSLPPGGGDEQYF. In DNA, the CDR3 is TGTGCCAGCAGCTTACCACCAGGGGGAGGCGACGAGCAGTACTTC.

Remarks on this clonotype: A read error may explain this, as a much larger clone is one base away. The chain combines TRBV12-3 or TRBV12-4 with TRBJ1-4; 9 bases fit TRBD1. Trimming at V came to 7 bases and at J to 10 bases, leaving 10 bases not matched to a gene. The CDR3 covers 14 residues. This chain's CDR3 is CASTETGGRGKLFF. The CDR3 DNA sequence: TGTGCCAGCACCGAGACAGGGGGAAGAGGAAAACTGTTTTTT.

This clonotype has at least ten counts. V gene TRBV5-1 combines with J gene TRBJ1-6; 9 bases are shared with TRBD1. The CDR3 loop spans 15 amino acids. Unmatched junction bases numbered 6, after V lost 4 bases and J lost 7 bases. In germline, CDR1 is SGHRS, CDR2 YFSETQ. The CDR3 reads CASSTWTGANSPLHF. The CDR3, as DNA: TGCGCCAGCAGCACCTGGACAGGGGCCAATTCACCCCTCCACTTT.

Many counts were recorded for this clonotype. The chain joins TRBV7-3 to TRBJ1-2; maybe TRBD1 (5 bases). V lost 5 bases to trimming and J lost 4 bases, with 17 bases between them. The germline gives CDR1 SGHTA, CDR2 FQGTGA. CDR3 length equals 15 residues. CDR3 nucleotide sequence: TGTGCCAGCAGCCCGAACCCGAAGGGACCCTATGGCTACACCTTC. It is translated as CASSPNPKGPYGYTF.

This clonotype was found many times. The gene calls are TRBV25-1 and TRBJ2-7; possibly TRBD2 for D (6 bases). Germline CDR1 reads MGHDK; CDR2 reads SYGVNS. This CDR3 spans 11 amino acids. V was pared by 6 bases and J by 6 bases, with 9 bases between. Written as DNA, the CDR3 is TGTGCCAGCAGGTCCGGGGGCGAGCAGTACTTC. Translation: CASRSGGEQYF.